This TCR beta chain was captured in a study of cytomegalovirus exposure and HLA in healthy donors. Assay used: immunoSEQ multiplex PCR; TCRdb lists only in-frame clones, some missing. The sample lists about 110,000 clones, approximately 94% occurring once. Details on this clone: Its antigen is as yet unknown.

Points from the study as a whole: Among TCR beta chains, those listed as cytomegalovirus-associated numbered over 150.

Germline lookup yields CDR1 SGDLS and CDR2 YYNGEE. This CDR3 has 15 amino acids. V gave up 0 bases and J gave up 4 bases, with 13 bases separating them. Sequenced: PBMCs. The receptor comes from a woman aged 18-29 years in good health and CMV-seronegative. The V gene is TRBV9, the J gene TRBJ1-2; D is unclear. The chain's CDR3 is CASSVGHAESYGYTF. CDR3 sequence (DNA): TGTGCCAGCAGCGTAGGTCATGCGGAGAGCTATGGCTACACCTTC.